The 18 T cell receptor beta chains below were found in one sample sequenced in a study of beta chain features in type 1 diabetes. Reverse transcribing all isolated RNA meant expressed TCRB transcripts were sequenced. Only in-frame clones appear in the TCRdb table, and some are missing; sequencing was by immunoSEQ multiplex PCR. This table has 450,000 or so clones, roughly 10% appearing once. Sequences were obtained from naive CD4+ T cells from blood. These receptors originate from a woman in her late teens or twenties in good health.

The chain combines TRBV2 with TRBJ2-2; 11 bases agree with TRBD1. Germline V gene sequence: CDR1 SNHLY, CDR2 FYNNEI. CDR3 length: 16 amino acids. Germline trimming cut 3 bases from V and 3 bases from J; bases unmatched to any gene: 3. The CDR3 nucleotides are TGTGCCAGCAGTGATCCGGGACAGGGGGACACCGGGGAGCTGTTTTTT. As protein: CASSDPGQGDTGELFF.

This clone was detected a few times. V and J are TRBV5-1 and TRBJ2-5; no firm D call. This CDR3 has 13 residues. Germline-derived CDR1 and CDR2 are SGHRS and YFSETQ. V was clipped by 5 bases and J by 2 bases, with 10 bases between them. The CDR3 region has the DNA TGCGCCAGCAGGGATCCAGGTCAAGAGACCCAGTACTTC. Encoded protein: CASRDPGQETQYF.

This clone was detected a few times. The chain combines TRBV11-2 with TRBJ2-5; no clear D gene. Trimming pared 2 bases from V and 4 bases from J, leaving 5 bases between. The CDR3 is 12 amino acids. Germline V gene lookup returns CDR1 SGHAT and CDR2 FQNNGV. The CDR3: CASSLLTETQYF. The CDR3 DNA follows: TGTGCCAGCAGCTTACTCACAGAGACCCAGTACTTC.

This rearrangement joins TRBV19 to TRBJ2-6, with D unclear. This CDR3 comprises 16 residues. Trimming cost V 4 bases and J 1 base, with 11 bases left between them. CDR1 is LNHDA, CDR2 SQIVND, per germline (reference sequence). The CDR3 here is CASSKAKTSGANVLTF. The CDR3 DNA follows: TGTGCCAGTAGTAAAGCCAAGACATCTGGGGCCAACGTCCTGACTTTC.

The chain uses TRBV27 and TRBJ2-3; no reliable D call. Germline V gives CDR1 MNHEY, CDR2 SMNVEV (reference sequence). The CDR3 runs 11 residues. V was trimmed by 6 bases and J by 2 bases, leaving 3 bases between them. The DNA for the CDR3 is TGTGCCAGCAGACTCACAGATACGCAGTATTTT. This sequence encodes CASRLTDTQYF.

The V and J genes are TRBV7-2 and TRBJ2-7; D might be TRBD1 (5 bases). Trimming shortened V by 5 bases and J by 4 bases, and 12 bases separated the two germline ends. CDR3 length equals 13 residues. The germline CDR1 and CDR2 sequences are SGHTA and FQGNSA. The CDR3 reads CASSLRQRYEQYF. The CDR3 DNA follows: TGTGCCAGCAGCCTTCGACAGAGATACGAGCAGTACTTC.

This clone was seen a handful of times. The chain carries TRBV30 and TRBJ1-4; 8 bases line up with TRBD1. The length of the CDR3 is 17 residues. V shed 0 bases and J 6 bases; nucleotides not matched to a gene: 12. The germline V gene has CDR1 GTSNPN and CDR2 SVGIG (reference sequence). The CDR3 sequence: CAWSVDRVRVGDEKLFF. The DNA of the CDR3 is TGTGCCTGGAGTGTGGACAGGGTTCGAGTGGGTGATGAAAAACTGTTTTTT.

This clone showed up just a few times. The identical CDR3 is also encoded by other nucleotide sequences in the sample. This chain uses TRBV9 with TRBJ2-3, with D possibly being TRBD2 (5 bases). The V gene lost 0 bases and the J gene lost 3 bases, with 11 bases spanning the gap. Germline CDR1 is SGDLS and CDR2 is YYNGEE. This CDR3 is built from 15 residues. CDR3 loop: CASSVGLAETDTQYF. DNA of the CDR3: TGTGCCAGCAGCGTAGGGCTAGCTGAGACAGATACGCAGTATTTT.

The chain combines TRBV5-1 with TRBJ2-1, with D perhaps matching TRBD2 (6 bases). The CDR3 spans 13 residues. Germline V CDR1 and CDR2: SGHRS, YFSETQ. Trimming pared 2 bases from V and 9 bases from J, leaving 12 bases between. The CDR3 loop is CASSFGQGGEQFF. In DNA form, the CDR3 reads TGCGCCAGCAGCTTTGGCCAGGGAGGTGAGCAGTTCTTC.

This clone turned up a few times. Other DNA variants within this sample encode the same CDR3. The CDR3, as DNA: TGTGCCAGCAGCCTATATAATGAGCAGTTCTTC. Translation gives CASSLYNEQFF. The gene calls are TRBV5-6 and TRBJ2-1; D gene unclear. Trimming took 4 bases from V and 7 from J, leaving 6 bases between them. This CDR3 spans 11 amino acids. The germline V gene has CDR1 SGHDT and CDR2 YYEEEE. Full variable domain (remainder filled in from reference TRBV5-6 and TRBJ2-1): DAGVTQSPTHLIKTRGQQVTLRCSPKSGHDTVSWYQQALGQGPQFIFQYYEEEERQRGNFPDRFSGHQFPNYSSELNVNALLLGDSALYLCASSLYNEQFFGPGTRLTVL.

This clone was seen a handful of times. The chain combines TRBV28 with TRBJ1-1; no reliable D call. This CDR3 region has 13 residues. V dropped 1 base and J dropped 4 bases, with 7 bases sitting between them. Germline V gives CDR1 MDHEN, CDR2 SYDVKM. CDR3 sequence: CASSLLTSTEAFF. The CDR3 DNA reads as TGTGCCAGCAGTTTATTAACGAGCACTGAAGCTTTCTTT.

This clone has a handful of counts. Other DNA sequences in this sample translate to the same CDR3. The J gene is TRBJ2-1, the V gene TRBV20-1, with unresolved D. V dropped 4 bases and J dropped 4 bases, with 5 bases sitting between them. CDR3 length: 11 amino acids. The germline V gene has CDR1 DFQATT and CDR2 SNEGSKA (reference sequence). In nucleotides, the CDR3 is TGCAGTGCTATGGGTTACAATGAGCAGTTCTTC. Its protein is CSAMGYNEQFF.

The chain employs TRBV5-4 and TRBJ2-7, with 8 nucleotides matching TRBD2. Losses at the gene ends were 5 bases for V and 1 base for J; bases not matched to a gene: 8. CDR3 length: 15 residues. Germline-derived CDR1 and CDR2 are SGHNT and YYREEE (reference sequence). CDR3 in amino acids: CASRKETSGSYEQYF. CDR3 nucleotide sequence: TGTGCCAGCAGAAAAGAAACTAGCGGATCCTACGAGCAGTACTTC.

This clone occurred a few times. The DNA for the CDR3 is TGTGCCAGCAGCCGAACAGGGCCCTACGAGCAGTACGTC. Encoded protein: CASSRTGPYEQYV. This rearrangement joins TRBV7-2 to TRBJ2-7; D may be TRBD1 (6 bases). Trimming took off 5 bases at V and 2 bases at J, with 10 bases between the two ends. The CDR3 consists of 13 residues. Germline values: CDR1 SGHTA, CDR2 FQGNSA.

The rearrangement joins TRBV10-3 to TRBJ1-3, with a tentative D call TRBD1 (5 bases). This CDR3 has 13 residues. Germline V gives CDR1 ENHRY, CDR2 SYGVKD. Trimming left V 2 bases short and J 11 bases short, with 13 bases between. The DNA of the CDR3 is TGTGCCATCAGTGAGGTCGCCGAAGGGGCCATATATTTT. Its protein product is CAISEVAEGAIYF.

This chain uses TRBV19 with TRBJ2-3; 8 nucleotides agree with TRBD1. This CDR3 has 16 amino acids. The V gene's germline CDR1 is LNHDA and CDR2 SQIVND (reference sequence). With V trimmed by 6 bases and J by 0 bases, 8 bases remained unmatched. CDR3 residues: CASSWDRRKSTDTQYF. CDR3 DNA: TGTGCCAGTAGCTGGGACAGGAGGAAAAGCACAGATACGCAGTATTTT.

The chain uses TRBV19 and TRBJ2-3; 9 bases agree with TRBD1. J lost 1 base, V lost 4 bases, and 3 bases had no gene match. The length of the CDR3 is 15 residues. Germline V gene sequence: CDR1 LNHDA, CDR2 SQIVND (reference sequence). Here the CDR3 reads CASSTTGGGTDTQYF. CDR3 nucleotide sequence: TGTGCCAGTAGTACGACAGGGGGAGGCACAGATACGCAGTATTTT.

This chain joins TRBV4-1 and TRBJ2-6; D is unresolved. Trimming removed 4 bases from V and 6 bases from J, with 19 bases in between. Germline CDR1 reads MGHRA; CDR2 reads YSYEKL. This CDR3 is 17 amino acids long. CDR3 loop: CASSPGPFVPLANVLTF. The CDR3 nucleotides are TGCGCCAGCAGCCCCGGGCCCTTTGTCCCTCTGGCCAACGTCCTGACTTTC.